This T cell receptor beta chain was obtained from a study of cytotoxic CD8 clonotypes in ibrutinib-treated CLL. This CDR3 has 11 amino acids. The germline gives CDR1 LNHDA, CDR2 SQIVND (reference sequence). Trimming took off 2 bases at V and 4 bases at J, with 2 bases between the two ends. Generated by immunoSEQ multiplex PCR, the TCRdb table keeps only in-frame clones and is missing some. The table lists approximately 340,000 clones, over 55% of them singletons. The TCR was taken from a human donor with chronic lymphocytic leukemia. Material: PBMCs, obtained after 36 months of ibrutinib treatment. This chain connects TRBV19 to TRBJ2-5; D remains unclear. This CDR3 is CASSIRETQYF. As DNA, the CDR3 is TGTGCCAGTAGTATAAGAGAGACCCAGTACTTC.